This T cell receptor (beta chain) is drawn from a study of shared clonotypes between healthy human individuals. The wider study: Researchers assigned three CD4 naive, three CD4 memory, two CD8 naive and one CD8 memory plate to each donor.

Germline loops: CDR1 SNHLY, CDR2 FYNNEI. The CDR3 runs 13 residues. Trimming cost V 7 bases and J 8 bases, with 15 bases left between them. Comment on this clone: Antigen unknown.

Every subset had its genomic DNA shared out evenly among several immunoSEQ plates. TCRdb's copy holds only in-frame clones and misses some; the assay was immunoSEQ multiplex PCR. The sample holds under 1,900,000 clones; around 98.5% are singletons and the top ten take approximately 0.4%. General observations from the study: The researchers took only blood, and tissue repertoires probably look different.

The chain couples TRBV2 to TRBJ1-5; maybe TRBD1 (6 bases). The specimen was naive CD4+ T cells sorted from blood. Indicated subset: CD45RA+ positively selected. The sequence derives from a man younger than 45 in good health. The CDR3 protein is CASTFGRTEPQHF. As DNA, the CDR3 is TGTGCCAGCACCTTCGGGAGGACAGAGCCCCAGCATTTT.